This entry features one T cell receptor (beta chain) sequence. V shed 1 base, J shed 5 bases, and the junction held 5 bases outside the gene matches. The CDR3 contains 15 residues. Germline V gives CDR1 SEHNR, CDR2 FQNEAQ (reference sequence). Assay: immunoSEQ multiplex PCR; the TCRdb copy retains only in-frame clones and omits some. Altogether approximately 81,000 clones are present, 70% to 90% being singletons, with the ten largest covering around 3.9%. These data are taken from a study of technical replicates of blood from a handful of donors. This receptor was identified in a human donor in good health. Some clones in this sample may be carry-over from other donors' samples. The rearrangement uses TRBV7-9 and TRBJ2-3; 8 bases line up with TRBD1. Sequencing used PBMCs. The CDR3 spells CASSLGQGARDTQYF. For the CDR3, the DNA is TGTGCCAGCAGCTTAGGTCAGGGGGCGAGAGATACGCAGTATTTT. The full variable domain, in which reference TRBV7-9 and TRBJ2-3 provide the parts outside the CDR3, is DTGVSQNPRHKITKRGQNVTFRCDPISEHNRLYWYRQTLGQGPEFLTYFQNEAQLEKSRLLSDRFSAERPKGSFSTLEIQRTEQGDSAMYLCASSLGQGARDTQYFGPGTRLTVL.